What follows is one TCR beta chain and its context. Trimming removed 3 bases from V and 9 bases from J, with 10 bases in between. Germline V gene sequence: CDR1 SGHRS, CDR2 YFSETQ. CDR3 length: 12 amino acids. The data were obtained in a study of cytomegalovirus exposure and HLA in healthy donors. PCR employed 60 Vbeta and 13 Jbeta primers. Libraries were prepared by immunoSEQ multiplex PCR; TCRdb keeps only in-frame clonotypes and omits some of them. The sample lists 95,000 to 110,000 clones; over 60% were seen once. Specimen: PBMCs. The chain carries TRBV5-1 and TRBJ2-1, with D possibly being TRBD2 (5 bases). This TCR was sampled from a woman between 18 and 29 years old in good health and CMV-seropositive. CDR3 amino acids: CASSSPEGEQFF. CDR3 nucleotide sequence: TGCGCCAGCAGCTCCCCTGAGGGTGAGCAGTTCTTC.